Detailed here is one T cell receptor beta chain. Its target is not known. This entry is derived from a study of cytomegalovirus exposure and HLA in healthy donors. Overall study: Genetic ancestry analysis placed approximately 79% of the roughly 400 donors that were genotyped in the Caucasian-associated cluster. The study's findings and limits: Through in vitro validation, three CMV-associated chains were shown to be specific for CMV antigens. When analyzed later, a missense DCLRE1C variant was found to be linked to TCR beta V- and J-gene trimming.

PCR used 60 Vbeta primers and 13 Jbeta primers. This table comes from immunoSEQ multiplex PCR, and its TCRdb copy is limited to in-frame clones, with some not included. The table has approximately 97,000 clones, 55% to 80% seen once. CDR3 length: 14 residues. Per germline, CDR1 SSHAT and CDR2 FNYEAQ (reference sequence). Unmatched junction bases numbered 9, after V lost 10 bases and J lost 4 bases. This TCR derives from a human donor in good health. This chain joins TRBV7-7 and TRBJ2-1; 8 bases match TRBD2. Sequencing input: PBMCs. CDR3 region: CAIGRGGPYNEQFF. The CDR3 DNA reads TGTGCCATCGGGAGGGGAGGGCCTTACAATGAGCAGTTCTTC.